This TCR beta chain emerged from a study of radiotherapy plus CTLA-4 blockade in lung cancer. The protocol was immunoSEQ multiplex PCR, while the TCRdb copy is restricted to in-frame clones and leaves out a portion. Of more than 80,000 clones in the sample, roughly 84% are singletons; the top ten hold under 3%. To note about this clone: The antigen remains undetermined.

Study-wide points: Expansion in blood of tumor-derived TCR clones was seen after radiotherapy plus ipilimumab.

This sequence was found in a human donor with non-small cell lung cancer that progressed on radiotherapy plus ipilimumab. Some clones in this sample may be carry-over from other donors' samples. Sample: peripheral blood, taken from a patient treated with radiotherapy plus ipilimumab.

The CDR3 nucleotides are TGTGCCAGCAGGTTAAACAGTCCGACCAGCTCCTATAATTCACCCCTCCACTTT. It encodes CASRLNSPTSSYNSPLHF. This sequence joins TRBV27 and TRBJ1-6, with D uncertain. The V and J ends lost 6 bases and 0 bases respectively, with 18 bases between them. Germline V gene sequence: CDR1 MNHEY, CDR2 SMNVEV (reference sequence). The CDR3 totals 18 residues.